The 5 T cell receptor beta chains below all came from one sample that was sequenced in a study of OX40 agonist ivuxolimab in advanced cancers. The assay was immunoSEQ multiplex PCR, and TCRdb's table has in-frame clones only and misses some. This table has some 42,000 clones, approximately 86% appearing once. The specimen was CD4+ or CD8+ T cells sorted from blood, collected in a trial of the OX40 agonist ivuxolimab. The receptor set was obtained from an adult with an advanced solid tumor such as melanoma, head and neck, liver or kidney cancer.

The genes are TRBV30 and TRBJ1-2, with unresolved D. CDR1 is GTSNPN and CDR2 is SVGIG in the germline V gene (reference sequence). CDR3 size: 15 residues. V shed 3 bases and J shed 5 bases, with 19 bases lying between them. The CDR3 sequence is CAWRAQAVTWYGYTF. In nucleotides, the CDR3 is TGTGCCTGGAGAGCCCAGGCAGTTACTTGGTATGGCTACACCTTC.

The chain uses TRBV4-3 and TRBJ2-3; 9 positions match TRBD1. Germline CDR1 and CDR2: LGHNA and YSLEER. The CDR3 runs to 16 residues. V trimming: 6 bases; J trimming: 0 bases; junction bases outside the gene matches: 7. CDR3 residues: CASSPTGTGSTDTQYF. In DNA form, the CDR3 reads TGCGCCAGCAGTCCAACCGGGACAGGGAGCACAGATACGCAGTATTTT.

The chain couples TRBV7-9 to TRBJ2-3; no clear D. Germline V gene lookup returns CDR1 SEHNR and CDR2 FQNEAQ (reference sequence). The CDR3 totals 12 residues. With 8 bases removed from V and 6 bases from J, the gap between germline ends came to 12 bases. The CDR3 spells CASLLSPDTQYF. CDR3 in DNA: TGTGCCAGCCTTTTGTCCCCGGATACGCAGTATTTT.

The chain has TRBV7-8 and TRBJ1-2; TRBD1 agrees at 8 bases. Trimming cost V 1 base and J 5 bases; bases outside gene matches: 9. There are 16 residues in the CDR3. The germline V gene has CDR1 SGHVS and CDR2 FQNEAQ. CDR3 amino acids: CASSLVQGALRYGYTF. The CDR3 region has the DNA TGTGCCAGCAGCTTAGTTCAGGGGGCACTACGGTATGGCTACACCTTC.

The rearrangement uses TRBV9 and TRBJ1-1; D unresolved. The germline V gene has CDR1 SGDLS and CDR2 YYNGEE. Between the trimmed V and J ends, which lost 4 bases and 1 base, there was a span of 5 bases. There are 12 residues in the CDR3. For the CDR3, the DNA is TGTGCCAGCAGCCGGGGGAACACTGAAGCTTTCTTT. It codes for CASSRGNTEAFF.